This passage covers 10 T cell receptor beta chains from one sample sequenced in a study of cytomegalovirus exposure and HLA in healthy donors. Produced via immunoSEQ multiplex PCR; TCRdb's table is partial and in-frame only. The sample records roughly 100,000 clones, 85% to 95% being singletons. The specimen was PBMCs. The source is a woman aged 18 to 35 in good health and CMV-seronegative.

J is TRBJ2-7 and V is TRBV18; 8 bases map to TRBD2. With V trimmed by 1 base and J by 7 bases, 12 bases remained unmatched. The CDR3 is 16 amino acids. Germline V lookup: CDR1 KGHSH, CDR2 LQKENI. CDR3 region: CASSPRSTGGPKEQYF. The CDR3 DNA reads TGTGCCAGCTCACCACGGTCGACGGGAGGGCCAAAAGAGCAGTACTTC.

In its sample, this clone was seen a few times. The CDR3 is CAWSEGAFPSYGYTF. CDR3 bases: TGTGCCTGGAGTGAAGGGGCCTTTCCCTCCTATGGCTACACCTTC. The chain employs TRBV30 and TRBJ1-2; possibly TRBD1 for D (5 bases). The V end lost 1 base, the J end lost 4 bases, and 16 bases lay between the germline ends. The CDR3 runs 15 residues. Per the germline V gene, CDR1 is GTSNPN and CDR2 is SVGIG (reference sequence).

The J gene is TRBJ1-3, the V gene TRBV19, with TRBD1 matching 10 bases. The germline gives CDR1 LNHDA, CDR2 SQIVND (reference sequence). The CDR3 is 15 residues long. V lost 8 bases to trimming and J lost 2 bases; unmatched junction nucleotides: 6. CDR3 loop: CASAGTGVPGNTIYF. CDR3 DNA: TGTGCCAGTGCAGGGACAGGGGTCCCTGGAAACACCATATATTTT.

The chain has TRBV7-6 and TRBJ2-3, with 12 bases lining up with TRBD2. Trimming removed 0 bases from V and 0 bases from J; junction bases left unmatched: 10. CDR3 length: 20 amino acids. CDR1 SGHVS and CDR2 FNYEAQ come from the germline V gene. The CDR3 sequence: CASSLATGTSGSFSTDTQYF. CDR3 in DNA: TGTGCCAGCAGCTTAGCTACCGGGACTAGCGGGTCATTTAGCACAGATACGCAGTATTTT. The entire variable domain, with the rest obtained from reference TRBV7-6 and TRBJ2-3, is as follows: GAGVSQSPRYKVTKRGQDVALRCDPISGHVSLYWYRQALGQGPEFLTYFNYEAQQDKSGLPNDRFSAERPEGSISTLTIQRTEQRDSAMYRCASSLATGTSGSFSTDTQYFGPGTRLTVL.

The J gene is TRBJ1-5, the V gene TRBV19; possibly TRBD1 for D (6 bases). V was shortened by 4 bases and J by 0 bases, with 10 bases between the two germline ends. Germline CDR1 LNHDA, CDR2 SQIVND (reference sequence). The CDR3 is 15 residues long. The DNA for the CDR3 is TGTGCCAGTAGTACTCAGGGGAATAGCAATCAGCCCCAGCATTTT. Its protein product is CASSTQGNSNQPQHF.

J is TRBJ1-2 and V is TRBV15; D remains ambiguous. The CDR3 is made up of 13 amino acids. V was shortened by 4 bases and J by 4 bases, with 10 bases between the two germline ends. Germline V gene lookup returns CDR1 LNHNV and CDR2 YYDKDF (reference sequence). CDR3 in DNA: TGTGCCACCAGCAAGCCGGGGAGCTATGGCTACACCTTC. Protein product: CATSKPGSYGYTF. Looking up the rest from reference TRBV15 and TRBJ1-2 gives the full variable domain: DAMVIQNPRYQVTQFGKPVTLSCSQTLNHNVMYWYQQKSSQAPKLLFHYYDKDFNNEADTPDNFQSRRPNTSFCFLDIRSPGLGDTAMYLCATSKPGSYGYTFGSGTRLTVV.

The chain combines TRBV27 with TRBJ2-2; 9 bases line up with TRBD2. Germline V gene lookup returns CDR1 MNHEY and CDR2 SMNVEV (reference sequence). This CDR3 has 14 residues. Trimming cost V 4 bases and J 7 bases; bases outside gene matches: 4. The CDR3 DNA follows: TGTGCCAGCAGTTCGGGACTAGCTCGCGGGGAGCTGTTTTTT. The encoded protein is CASSSGLARGELFF.

This chain links TRBV6-5 with TRBJ1-1; maybe TRBD1 (5 bases). Germline assignment: CDR1 MNHEY and CDR2 SVGAGI. V was clipped by 2 bases and J by 2 bases, with 12 bases between them. This CDR3 comprises 15 residues. In nucleotides, the CDR3 is TGTGCCAGCAGTTACCAGAGGGACTCCAACACTGAAGCTTTCTTT. It codes for CASSYQRDSNTEAFF.

This chain uses TRBV5-5 with TRBJ1-1, with D possibly being TRBD1 (5 bases). V shed 1 base and J shed 1 base, with 11 bases lying between them. Germline loops: CDR1 SGHKS, CDR2 YYEKEE (reference sequence). The CDR3 has 15 amino acids. CDR3 residues: CASSLSGQGNTEAFF. CDR3 DNA: TGTGCCAGCAGCTTGAGTGGGCAGGGGAACACTGAAGCTTTCTTT.

This clone was counted once. The chain has TRBV5-6 and TRBJ2-7; D remains unclear. CDR1 is SGHDT and CDR2 is YYEEEE in the germline V gene. The CDR3 sequence is 13 residues long. Trimming took 2 bases from V and 1 from J, leaving 7 bases between them. The CDR3 region has the DNA TGTGCCAGCAGCTTCCCTCAGTCCTACGAGCAGTACTTC. Encoded protein: CASSFPQSYEQYF.